This T cell receptor (beta chain) was profiled in a study of spatial heterogeneity in lung cancer. About the research overall: Sequencing of follow-up PBMC samples took place when they were available, at a median of approximately 2 years after resection. The count of detected beta-chain sequences consistently exceeded that of alpha-chain sequences.

Study-wide points: Ubiquitous expanded tumor TCRs appeared in blood more at resection than follow-up.

TCR cDNA molecules were tagged individually, and each one carried a unique molecular identifier. TCRdb redid the calling of the 5' RACE reads with MiXCR, one entry per CDR3 protein. The sample lists approximately 56,000 distinct CDR3 sequences, less than 9% occurring once. Time point denoted: blood at routine non-recurrence follow-up after resection. From tumor, nontumor lung or frozen PBMC, whole RNA was taken unsorted for sequencing. This clonotype was detected many times. Its target is not known. The CDR3 has 14 amino acids. CDR1 is SEHNR, CDR2 FQNEAQ, per germline (reference sequence). Between the trimmed V and J ends, which lost 2 bases and 3 bases, there was a span of 10 bases.

The specimen comprised PBMCs, sampled at follow-up. This clonotype originated in a female donor with early-stage non-small cell lung cancer. This chain connects TRBV7-9 to TRBJ2-5; D might be TRBD1 or TRBD2, each matching 5 bases. The CDR3 nucleotides read TGTGCCAGCAGCTTAATGCAGGGAGAAGAGACCCAGTACTTC. Its protein product is CASSLMQGEETQYF.